This is a list of T cell receptor beta chains from one sample in a study of blood T cell repertoires in COVID-19. Some clones are missing from TCRdb's copy, which holds only in-frame ones; the method was immunoSEQ multiplex PCR. The table includes some 320,000 clones, 90% to 95% detected once. Sequencing was carried out using PBMCs or T cells enriched from blood (not recorded which). All receptors derive from a woman in her 30s who had been exposed to COVID-19. Both conserved end residues are part of each CDR3. The order of the fields is V gene, clone size, J gene, D gene, CDR3 protein, CDR3 DNA. A D gene is named only where the DNA matches it firmly. Some rows have no size entry. The others give once, few or many, or a class for an expanded clone.

TRBV3-1/TRBV3-2	.	TRBJ2-7	TRBD2	CASSRRLAGTAYEQYF	TGTGCCAGCAGCCGCCGACTAGCGGGGACCGCCTACGAGCAGTACTTC
TRBV24-1	.	TRBJ2-3	.	CATSIGGGDTQYF	TGTGCCACCAGTATCGGGGGTGGAGATACGCAGTATTTT
TRBV19	.	TRBJ1-3	.	CASSTAQGSGNTIYF	TGTGCCAGTAGTACAGCACAGGGTAGCGGAAACACCATATATTTT
TRBV7-8	once	TRBJ1-3	TRBD1	CASSRGQGPPVGSGNTIYF	TGTGCCAGCAGCCGAGGACAGGGGCCTCCTGTTGGTTCTGGAAACACCATATATTTT
TRBV6-4	.	TRBJ1-3	.	CASPHLAWNTIYF	TGTGCCAGCCCCCACCTGGCTTGGAACACCATATATTTT
TRBV5-1	.	TRBJ2-3	TRBD2	CASSSGLAGGRIDTQYF	TGCGCCAGCAGCTCCGGACTAGCGGGGGGGCGTATAGATACGCAGTATTTT
TRBV11-3	.	TRBJ1-5	TRBD1	CASSPQDRGKVNQPQHF	TGTGCCAGCAGCCCACAGGACAGGGGGAAGGTCAATCAGCCCCAGCATTTT
TRBV5-1	.	TRBJ2-7	TRBD1	CASSLGTGGEQYF	TGCGCCAGCAGCTTGGGCACAGGGGGCGAGCAGTACTTC
TRBV29-1	.	TRBJ1-2	TRBD1	CSAQGTGESNYGYTF	TGCAGCGCCCAGGGGACAGGGGAATCTAACTATGGCTACACCTTC
TRBV4-1	.	TRBJ1-2	TRBD1	CASSHLIDRGAGGYTF	TGCGCCAGCAGCCACCTTATTGACAGGGGAGCAGGTGGCTACACCTTC
TRBV4-3	.	TRBJ1-4	.	CASSLYWANEKLFF	TGCGCCAGCAGCCTATACTGGGCGAATGAAAAACTGTTTTTT
TRBV13	.	TRBJ1-2	.	CASSLQAYGYTF	TGTGCCAGCAGCTTACAGGCTTATGGCTACACCTTC